The sequence of this T cell receptor beta chain was determined in a study of cytomegalovirus exposure and HLA in healthy donors. Study-wide context: Among over 300 genotyped donors, more than 65% fell in the Caucasian-associated ancestry cluster. Study-wide results and limits: An analysis was carried out later, and it reportedly showed fewer N-insertions in an Asian-associated ancestry cluster than the approximately 610-donor mean. Productive rates of about 90% or about 30% were seen for most TCR beta V segments in an earlier analysis.

In the PCR, 60 Vbeta and 13 Jbeta primers were used. Sequenced by immunoSEQ multiplex PCR; TCRdb stores in-frame clones only, minus some. The sample lists about 130,000 clones, about 79% occurring once. Of note for this clone: The antigen remains undetermined.

V dropped 4 bases and J dropped 10 bases, with 17 bases sitting between them. Germline V gene data show CDR1 as KGHSH and CDR2 as LQKENI. This CDR3 spans 14 amino acids. This chain connects TRBV18 to TRBJ2-1; D ambiguous. The receptor's source is a woman in her forties or fifties in good health and CMV-seronegative. The sequencing input was PBMCs. In DNA, the CDR3 is TGTGCCAGCTCACTGGAGACTCTATTCGGGGAGCAGTTCTTC. Its protein is CASSLETLFGEQFF.